Following are 14 T cell receptor beta chains from one sample sequenced in a study of CXCR3-negative and CXCR3-positive naive CD8 T cells. Each TRB cDNA library was prepared by 5' RACE (with UMI labels). With the 5' RACE reads reprocessed, TCRdb shows one record per CDR3 protein and no DNA. This table lists over 35,000 distinct CDR3 sequences. Sequenced sample: memory CD8+ T cells from blood. These receptors were obtained from a human donor in good health. Some clones in this sample may be carry-over from other donors' samples.

The chain recombines TRBV21-1 with TRBJ2-3. TRBV21-1 is annotated as a pseudogene. This CDR3 has 14 amino acids. This chain's CDR3 is CASSKSPSTDTQYF.

The chain is built from TRBV28 and TRBJ2-3. The CDR3 is 18 amino acids. In germline, CDR1 is MDHEN, CDR2 SYDVKM. This CDR3 is CASSFPKQGFTHTDTQYF. Full variable domain (outside the CDR3, taken from reference TRBV28 and TRBJ2-3): DVKVTQSSRYLVKRTGEKVFLECVQDMDHENMFWYRQDPGLGLRLIYFSYDVKMKEKGDIPEGYSVSREKKERFSLILESASTNQTSMYLCASSFPKQGFTHTDTQYFGPGTRLTVL.

V is TRBV29-1 and J is TRBJ2-2; absent DNA, TCRdb's TRBD1 call cannot be checked. Germline lookup yields CDR1 SQVTM and CDR2 ANQGSEA. The CDR3 has 12 amino acids. This CDR3 is CSVSGYTGELFF.

Frequency places this clonotype as medium-sized. The V and J genes are TRBV4-2 and TRBJ2-1; without DNA, the TCRdb call of TRBD1 cannot be checked. The CDR3 has 13 amino acids. Germline V gene sequence: CDR1 LGHNA, CDR2 YNFKEQ. The CDR3 protein is CASSQGLRDEQFF.

This chain links TRBV4-1 with TRBJ2-7; there is no DNA to check the TCRdb D call of TRBD2. CDR3 size: 18 residues. Germline CDR1 reads MGHRA; CDR2 reads YSYEKL. The CDR3 spells CASSQVPPDRVPGYEQYF.

The V gene is TRBV25-1, the J gene TRBJ2-7. The length of the CDR3 is 12 residues. Germline V gene lookup returns CDR1 MGHDK and CDR2 SYGVNS. The CDR3 loop reads CASSEAIGEQYF.

The rearrangement joins TRBV4-1 to TRBJ2-7; TCRdb reports TRBD2, a call that lacks DNA to check it against. The CDR3 runs to 13 residues. Germline CDR1 and CDR2: MGHRA and YSYEKL. The CDR3 reads CASSPPKEGDLTF.

The gene calls are TRBV20-1 and TRBJ1-2. Per germline, CDR1 DFQATT and CDR2 SNEGSKA (reference sequence). The length of the CDR3 is 13 residues. Here the CDR3 reads CSALTTENYGYTF.

The rearrangement joins TRBV14 to TRBJ2-1. Germline V gives CDR1 SGHDN, CDR2 FVKESK. This CDR3 is built from 17 residues. This CDR3 is CASSQIFLDGAYNEQFF.

The genes are TRBV20-1 and TRBJ1-6. Germline CDR1 is DFQATT and CDR2 is SNEGSKA (reference sequence). The CDR3 spans 13 residues. CDR3 sequence reads: CSANDGENSPLHF.

The gene calls are TRBV28 and TRBJ2-2; TCRdb designates TRBD1, a call that cannot be tested without DNA. Germline-derived CDR1 and CDR2 are MDHEN and SYDVKM. The CDR3 runs to 16 residues. The CDR3 reads CASSRTSQGWTGELFF.

The chain joins TRBV20-1 to TRBJ2-1; the D call from TCRdb, TRBD1, cannot be confirmed without DNA. CDR1 DFQATT and CDR2 SNEGSKA come from the germline V gene (reference sequence). CDR3 size: 15 residues. The CDR3 reads CSARLMAGDMNEQFF.

The chain uses TRBV6-4 and TRBJ2-1; the TRBD2 assignment by TCRdb is unverifiable without DNA. Per germline, CDR1 MRHNA and CDR2 SNTAGT. The CDR3 covers 15 residues. The chain's CDR3 is CASSEGTSGFVEQFF.

The chain is built from TRBV5-1 and TRBJ1-2; absent DNA, TCRdb's TRBD1 call cannot be checked. The CDR3 has 13 residues. Germline V gene lookup returns CDR1 SGHRS and CDR2 YFSETQ. CDR3 in amino acids: CASSPPAGAGYTF.